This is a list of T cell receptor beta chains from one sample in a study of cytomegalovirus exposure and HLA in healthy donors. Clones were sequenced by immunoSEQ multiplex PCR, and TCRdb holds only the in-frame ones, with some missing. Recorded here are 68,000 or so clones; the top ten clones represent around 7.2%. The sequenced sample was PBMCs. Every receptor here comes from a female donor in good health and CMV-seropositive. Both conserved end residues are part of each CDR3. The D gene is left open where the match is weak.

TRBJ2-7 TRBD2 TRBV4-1 CASSQVQLAGEQYF TGCGCCAGCAGCCAAGTACAACTAGCGGGGGAGCAGTACTTC
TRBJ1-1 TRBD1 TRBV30 CAWSVSDRVYTEAFF TGTGCCTGGAGTGTAAGCGACAGGGTTTATACTGAAGCTTTCTTT
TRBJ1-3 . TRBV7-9 CASSLGQAGNTIYF TGTGCCAGCAGCTTAGGACAGGCTGGAAACACCATATATTTT
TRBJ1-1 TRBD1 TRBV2 CASSAGRTGNTEAFF TGTGCCAGCAGTGCTGGGAGGACAGGGAACACTGAAGCTTTCTTT
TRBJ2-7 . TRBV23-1 CASSQQEAYEQYF TGCGCCAGCAGTCAACAGGAGGCCTACGAGCAGTACTTC
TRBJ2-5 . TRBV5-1 CASSFGGPGETQYF TGCGCCAGCAGCTTCGGAGGGCCCGGGGAGACCCAGTACTTC
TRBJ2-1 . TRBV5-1 CASSPDGQGSYNEQFF TGCGCCAGCAGCCCAGATGGGCAGGGCTCCTACAATGAGCAGTTCTTC
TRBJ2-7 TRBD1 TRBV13 CASSWGQAAYEQYF TGTGCCAGCAGCTGGGGACAGGCCGCCTACGAGCAGTACTTC
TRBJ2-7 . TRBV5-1 CASSLGLDRSYEQYF TGCGCCAGCAGCTTGGGTCTAGACAGGAGCTACGAGCAGTACTTC
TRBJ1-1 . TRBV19 CASSTQGRMNTEAFF TGTGCCAGTAGTACACAGGGACGGATGAACACTGAAGCTTTCTTT
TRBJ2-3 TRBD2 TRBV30 CAWTVGTRPLF TGTGCCTGGACCGTTGGGACTAGGCCTCTCTTT
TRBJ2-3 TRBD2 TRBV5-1 CASSLVGTSGTDTQYF TGCGCCAGCAGCTTGGTGGGGACTAGCGGCACAGATACGCAGTATTTT
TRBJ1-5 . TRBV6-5 CASSERGRQPQHF TGTGCCAGCAGTGAACGGGGGAGGCAGCCCCAGCATTTT
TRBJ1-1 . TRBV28 CASSEMTGLNTEAFF TGTGCCAGCAGTGAAATGACAGGACTGAACACTGAAGCTTTCTTT
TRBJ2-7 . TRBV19 CASSQVVSYEQYF TGTGCCAGTTCGCAGGTCGTCTCCTACGAGCAGTACTTC
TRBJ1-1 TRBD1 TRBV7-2 CASSLGRGREAFF TGTGCCAGCAGCTTAGGGAGGGGGCGCGAAGCTTTCTTT
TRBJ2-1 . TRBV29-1 CSVGQVYNEQFF TGCAGCGTTGGACAGGTTTACAATGAGCAGTTCTTC
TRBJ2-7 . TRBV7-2 CASSYRDGGYEQYF TGTGCCAGCAGCTACAGAGACGGGGGATACGAGCAGTACTTC
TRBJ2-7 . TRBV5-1 CASSRVAEHEQYF TGCGCCAGCAGCAGAGTAGCGGAACACGAGCAGTACTTC
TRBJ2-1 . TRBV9 CASSVGTRGNEQFF TGTGCCAGCAGCGTAGGGACTCGGGGGAATGAGCAGTTCTTC
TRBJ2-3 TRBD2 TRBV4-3 CASSQDAASGRADTQYF TGCGCCAGCAGCCAAGATGCGGCTAGCGGTCGGGCAGATACGCAGTATTTT
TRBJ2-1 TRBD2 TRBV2 CASSEVGGNYNEQFF TGTGCCAGCAGTGAAGTGGGGGGGAATTACAATGAGCAGTTCTTC
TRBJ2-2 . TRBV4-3 CASSQDPWGANTGELFF TGCGCCAGCAGCCAAGACCCGTGGGGGGCGAACACCGGGGAGCTGTTTTTT
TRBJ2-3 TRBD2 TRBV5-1 CASSLVLQAGGFTDTQYF TGCGCCAGCAGCTTGGTCCTCCAAGCGGGGGGGTTCACAGATACGCAGTATTTT
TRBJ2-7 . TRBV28 CASSPGTYEQYF TGTGCCAGCAGCCCCGGGACCTACGAGCAGTACTTC
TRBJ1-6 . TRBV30 CAWSPDLREAHLHF TGTGCCTGGAGCCCAGACTTACGAGAGGCGCACCTCCACTTT
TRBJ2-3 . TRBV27 CASSPSSTDTQYF TGTGCCAGCAGTCCCTCCTCCACAGATACGCAGTATTTT
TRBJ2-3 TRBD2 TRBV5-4 CASSLAGSVAGRSTDTQYF TGTGCCAGCAGCTTGGCGGGGTCGGTAGCGGGGCGCAGCACAGATACGCAGTATTTT
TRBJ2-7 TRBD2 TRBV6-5 CASSYYRSSGYEQYF TGTGCCAGCAGTTACTATCGGTCTAGCGGGTACGAGCAGTACTTC
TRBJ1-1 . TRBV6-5 CASSYSATAMNTEAFF TGTGCCAGCAGTTACTCGGCGACAGCCATGAACACTGAAGCTTTCTTT
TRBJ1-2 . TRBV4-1 CASSPSPLDRPYGYTF TGCGCCAGCAGCCCTTCACCCCTAGACAGACCCTATGGCTACACCTTC
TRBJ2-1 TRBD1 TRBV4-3 CASSQDFGTGLNEQFF TGCGCCAGCAGCCAAGATTTCGGGACAGGGTTGAATGAGCAGTTCTTC
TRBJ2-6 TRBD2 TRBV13 CASSGGDSGANVLTF TGTGCCAGCAGCGGGGGGGACTCTGGGGCCAACGTCCTGACTTTC
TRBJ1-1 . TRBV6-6 CASSYGGANTEAFF TGTGCCAGCAGTTATGGGGGCGCGAACACTGAAGCTTTCTTT
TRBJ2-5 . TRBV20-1 CSAKPQETQYF TGCAGTGCAAAGCCTCAAGAGACCCAGTACTTC